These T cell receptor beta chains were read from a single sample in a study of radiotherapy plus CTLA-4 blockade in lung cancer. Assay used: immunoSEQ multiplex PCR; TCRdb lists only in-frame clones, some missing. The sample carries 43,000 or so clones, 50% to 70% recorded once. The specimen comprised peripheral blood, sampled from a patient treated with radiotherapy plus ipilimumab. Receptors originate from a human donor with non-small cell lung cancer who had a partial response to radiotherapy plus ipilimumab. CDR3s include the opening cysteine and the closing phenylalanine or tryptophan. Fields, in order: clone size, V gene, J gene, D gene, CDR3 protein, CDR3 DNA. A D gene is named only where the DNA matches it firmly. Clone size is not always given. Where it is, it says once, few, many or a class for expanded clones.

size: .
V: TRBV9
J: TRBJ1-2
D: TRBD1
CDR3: CASSVDAGGAFGYTF
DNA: TGTGCCAGCAGCGTAGATGCAGGGGGCGCCTTTGGCTACACCTTC

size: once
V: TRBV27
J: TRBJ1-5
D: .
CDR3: CASRSGGGHGYQPQHF
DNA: TGTGCCAGCAGGTCGGGCGGGGGACACGGATATCAGCCCCAGCATTTT

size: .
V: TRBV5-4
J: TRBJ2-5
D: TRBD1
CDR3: CASSRTGTGQETQYF
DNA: TGTGCCAGCAGCCGAACCGGGACAGGCCAAGAGACCCAGTACTTC

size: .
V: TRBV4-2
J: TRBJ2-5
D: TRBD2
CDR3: CASAGAGLAGTSQETQYF
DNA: TGTGCCAGCGCGGGGGCGGGGCTAGCGGGGACCTCGCAAGAGACCCAGTACTTC

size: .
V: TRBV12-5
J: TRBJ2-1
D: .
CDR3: CATTRDSSYNEQFF
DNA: TGTGCTACCACGCGGGATAGCTCCTACAATGAGCAGTTCTTC

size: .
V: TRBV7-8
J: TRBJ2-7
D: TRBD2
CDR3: CASSLGTSFYEQYF
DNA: TGTGCCAGCAGCCTCGGGACTAGTTTCTACGAGCAGTACTTC

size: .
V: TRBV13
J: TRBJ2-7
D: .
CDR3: CASSLGAEGDSYEQYF
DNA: TGTGCCAGCAGCTTAGGTGCCGAGGGAGATTCCTACGAGCAGTACTTC

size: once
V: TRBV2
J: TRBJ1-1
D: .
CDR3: CASRGDINTEAFF
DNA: TGTGCCAGCCGGGGGGACATTAACACTGAAGCTTTCTTT

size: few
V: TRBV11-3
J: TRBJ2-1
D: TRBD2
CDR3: CASSFSGTSGGLSYNEQFF
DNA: TGTGCCAGCAGCTTCTCCGGGACTAGCGGGGGGCTCTCCTACAATGAGCAGTTCTTC

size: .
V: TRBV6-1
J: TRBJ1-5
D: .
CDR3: CASSEEGIRDQPQHF
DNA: TGTGCCAGCAGTGAAGAGGGGATTCGGGATCAGCCCCAGCATTTT

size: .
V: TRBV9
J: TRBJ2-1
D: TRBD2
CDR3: CASSKWGRESYNEQFF
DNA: TGTGCCAGCAGCAAGTGGGGGAGGGAGAGCTACAATGAGCAGTTCTTC

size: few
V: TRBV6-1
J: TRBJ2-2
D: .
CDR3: CASSVTGELFF
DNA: TGTGCCAGCAGCGTCACCGGGGAGCTGTTTTTT

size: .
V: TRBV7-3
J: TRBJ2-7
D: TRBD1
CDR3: CASSRDRDRGHEQYF
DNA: TGTGCCAGCAGCCGCGACCGGGACAGGGGTCACGAGCAGTACTTC

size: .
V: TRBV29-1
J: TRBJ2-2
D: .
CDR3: CSVFGMSGGELFF
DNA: TGCAGCGTCTTCGGGATGTCGGGCGGGGAGCTGTTTTTT

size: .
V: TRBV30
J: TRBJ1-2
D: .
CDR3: CALSLDAGYTF
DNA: TGTGCCTTAAGCTTAGATGCTGGCTACACCTTC

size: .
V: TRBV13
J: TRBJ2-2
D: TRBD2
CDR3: CASSLLAGGSNTGELFF
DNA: TGTGCCAGCAGCTTACTAGCGGGAGGGTCGAACACCGGGGAGCTGTTTTTT

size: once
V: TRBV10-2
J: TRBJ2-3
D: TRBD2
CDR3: CASSESTSGSMQYF
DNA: TGCGCCAGCAGTGAGTCGACTAGCGGGAGTATGCAGTATTTT

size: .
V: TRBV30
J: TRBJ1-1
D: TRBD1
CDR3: CAWTWDSRGEAFF
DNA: TGTGCCTGGACCTGGGACAGCCGTGGAGAAGCTTTCTTT

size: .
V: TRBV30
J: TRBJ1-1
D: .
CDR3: CAWSVGRNTEAFF
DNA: TGTGCCTGGAGTGTCGGTAGAAACACTGAAGCTTTCTTT

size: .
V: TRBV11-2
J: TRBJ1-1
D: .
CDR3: CASSHPGQGREAFF
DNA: TGTGCCAGCAGCCACCCCGGGCAGGGCCGCGAAGCTTTCTTT

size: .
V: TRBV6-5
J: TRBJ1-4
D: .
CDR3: CASSSDAGGEKLFF
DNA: TGTGCCAGCAGTTCGGACGCGGGGGGAGAAAAACTGTTTTTT

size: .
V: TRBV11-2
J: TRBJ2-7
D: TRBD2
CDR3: CASSLGRGVYEQYF
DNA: TGTGCCAGCAGCTTAGGACGGGGGGTCTACGAGCAGTACTTC

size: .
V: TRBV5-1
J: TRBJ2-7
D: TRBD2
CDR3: CASSLLAGSSYEQYF
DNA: TGCGCCAGCAGCTTACTAGCGGGGTCCTCCTACGAGCAGTACTTC

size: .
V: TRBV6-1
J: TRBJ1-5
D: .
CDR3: CASSVRENQPQHF
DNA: TGTGCCAGCAGTGTACGGGAAAATCAGCCCCAGCATTTT

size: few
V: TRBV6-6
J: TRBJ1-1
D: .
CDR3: CASSRKAGSGRTEAFF
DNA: TGTGCCAGCAGTCGTAAAGCAGGGTCAGGGAGGACTGAAGCTTTCTTT

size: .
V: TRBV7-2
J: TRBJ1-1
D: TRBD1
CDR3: CASSLNRGRRNTEAFF
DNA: TGTGCCAGCAGCCTCAACAGGGGGCGTAGGAACACTGAAGCTTTCTTT

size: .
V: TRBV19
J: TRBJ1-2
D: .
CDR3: CASSIGRNYGHTF
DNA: TGTGCCAGTAGTATAGGAAGGAACTATGGCCACACCTTC

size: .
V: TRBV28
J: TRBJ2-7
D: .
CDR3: CASSPLYYEQYF
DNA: TGTGCCAGCAGTCCTTTGTATTACGAGCAGTACTTC

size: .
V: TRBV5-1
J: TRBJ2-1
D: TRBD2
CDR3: CASSLRGGSSYNEQFF
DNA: TGCGCCAGCAGCTTGCGCGGGGGGAGCTCCTACAATGAGCAGTTCTTC

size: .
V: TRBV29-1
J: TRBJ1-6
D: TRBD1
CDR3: CSVLTGTNSPLHF
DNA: TGCAGCGTTCTGACAGGGACTAATTCACCCCTCCACTTT

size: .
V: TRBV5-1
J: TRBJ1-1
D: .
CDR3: CASSLQGPTEAFF
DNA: TGCGCCAGCAGCTTACAGGGTCCCACTGAAGCTTTCTTT

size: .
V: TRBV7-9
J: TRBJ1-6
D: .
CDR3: CASSPPGFNSPLHF
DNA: TGTGCCAGCAGCCCCCCGGGTTTCAATTCACCCCTCCACTTT

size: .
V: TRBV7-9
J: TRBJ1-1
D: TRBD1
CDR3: CASSGLTGLNTEAFF
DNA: TGTGCCAGCAGCGGATTGACAGGGCTGAACACTGAAGCTTTCTTT

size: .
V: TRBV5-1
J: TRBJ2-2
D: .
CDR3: CASSSRDLRNTGELFF
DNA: TGCGCCAGCAGCTCCCGGGACTTGAGGAACACCGGGGAGCTGTTTTTT

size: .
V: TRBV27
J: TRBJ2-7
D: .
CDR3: CASRLQRRSSYEQYF
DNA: TGTGCCAGCAGATTACAGCGCCGTAGCTCCTACGAGCAGTACTTC

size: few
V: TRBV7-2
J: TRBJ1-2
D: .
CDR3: CASSLTGGGYTF
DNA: TGTGCCAGCAGCTTAACCGGCGGAGGCTACACCTTC

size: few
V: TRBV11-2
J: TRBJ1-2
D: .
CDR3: CASSLGPAQGKYGYTF
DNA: TGTGCCAGCAGCTTAGGACCGGCCCAGGGAAAATATGGCTACACCTTC

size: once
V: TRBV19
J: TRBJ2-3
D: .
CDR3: CASSSGVLGTDTQYF
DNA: TGTGCCAGTAGTTCAGGGGTCCTTGGCACAGATACGCAGTATTTT

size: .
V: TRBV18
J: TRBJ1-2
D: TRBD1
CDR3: CASSPWDRGYGYTF
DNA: TGTGCCAGCTCACCATGGGACAGAGGCTATGGCTACACCTTC

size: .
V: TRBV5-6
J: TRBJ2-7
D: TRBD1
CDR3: CASSFRDRGLYEQYF
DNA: TGTGCCAGCAGCTTCCGGGACAGGGGCTTATACGAGCAGTACTTC

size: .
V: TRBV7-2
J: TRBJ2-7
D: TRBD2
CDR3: CASSLPGSGSRYEQYF
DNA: TGTGCCAGCAGCCTCCCCGGTAGCGGGAGTAGGTACGAGCAGTACTTC

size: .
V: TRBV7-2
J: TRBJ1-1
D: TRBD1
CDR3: CASSLPKGDRVWGTEAFF
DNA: TGTGCCAGCAGCTTACCGAAAGGGGACAGGGTTTGGGGCACTGAAGCTTTCTTT

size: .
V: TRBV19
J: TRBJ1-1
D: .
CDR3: CASSIDRGTEAFF
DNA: TGTGCCAGTAGTATAGATCGGGGGACCGAAGCTTTCTTT

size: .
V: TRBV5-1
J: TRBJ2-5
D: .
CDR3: CASSLAETQYF
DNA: TGCGCCAGCAGCCTAGCTGAGACCCAGTACTTC

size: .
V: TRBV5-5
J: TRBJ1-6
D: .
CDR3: CASSLGLGQGNSPLHF
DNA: TGTGCCAGCAGCTTGGGCTTGGGGCAGGGGAATTCACCCCTCCACTTT

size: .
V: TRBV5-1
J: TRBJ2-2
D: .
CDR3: CASSLGALAGTGELFF
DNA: TGCGCCAGCAGCTTGGGGGCCCTGGCAGGCACCGGGGAGCTGTTTTTT

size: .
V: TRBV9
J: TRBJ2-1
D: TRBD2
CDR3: CASSVALSGRGGSEQFF
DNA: TGTGCCAGCAGCGTAGCTCTTAGCGGGAGAGGGGGGAGTGAGCAGTTCTTC

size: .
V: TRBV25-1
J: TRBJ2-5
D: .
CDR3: CASSEWQEETQYF
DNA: TGTGCCAGCAGTGAATGGCAGGAAGAGACCCAGTACTTC

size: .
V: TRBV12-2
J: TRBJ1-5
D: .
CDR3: CASCREPQNQPQHF
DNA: TGTGCCAGCTGCCGGGAACCACAAAATCAGCCCCAGCATTTT

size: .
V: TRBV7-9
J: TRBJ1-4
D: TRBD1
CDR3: CASSPGGQTNEKLFF
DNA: TGTGCCAGCAGCCCAGGGGGGCAGACTAATGAAAAACTGTTTTTT

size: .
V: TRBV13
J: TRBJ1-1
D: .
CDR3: CASSSDWNTEAFF
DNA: TGTGCCAGCAGCTCGGACTGGAACACTGAAGCTTTCTTT